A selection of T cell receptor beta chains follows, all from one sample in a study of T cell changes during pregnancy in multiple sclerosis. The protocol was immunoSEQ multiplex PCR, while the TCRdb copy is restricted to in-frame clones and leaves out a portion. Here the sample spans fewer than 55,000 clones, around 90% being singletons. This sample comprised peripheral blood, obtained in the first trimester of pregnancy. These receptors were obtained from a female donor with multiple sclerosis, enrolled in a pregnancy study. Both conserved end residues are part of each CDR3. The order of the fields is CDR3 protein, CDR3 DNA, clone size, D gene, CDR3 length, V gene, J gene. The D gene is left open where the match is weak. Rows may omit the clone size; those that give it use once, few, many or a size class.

cdr3_aa: CASSAWGGPGNEQFF
cdr3_nt: TGTGCCAGCAGCGCCTGGGGGGGCCCGGGCAATGAGCAGTTCTTC
clone_size: NA
d_call: NA
cdr3_length: 15
v_call: TRBV9
j_call: TRBJ2-1

cdr3_aa: CASSVGTGGMGTEAFF
cdr3_nt: TGTGCCAGCAGCGTAGGGACAGGGGGCATGGGCACTGAAGCTTTCTTT
clone_size: NA
d_call: TRBD1
cdr3_length: 16
v_call: TRBV9
j_call: TRBJ1-1

cdr3_aa: CSVAGNSYNEQFF
cdr3_nt: TGCAGCGTTGCAGGGAATTCATACAATGAGCAGTTCTTC
clone_size: NA
d_call: NA
cdr3_length: 13
v_call: TRBV29-1
j_call: TRBJ2-1

cdr3_aa: CASSPTGGGSNQPQHF
cdr3_nt: TGTGCCAGCTCACCGACGGGGGGAGGTAGCAATCAGCCCCAGCATTTT
clone_size: NA
d_call: NA
cdr3_length: 16
v_call: TRBV18
j_call: TRBJ1-5

cdr3_aa: CASSGGVDTGELFF
cdr3_nt: TGTGCCAGCAGTGGGGGCGTGGACACCGGGGAGCTGTTTTTT
clone_size: NA
d_call: NA
cdr3_length: 14
v_call: TRBV25-1
j_call: TRBJ2-2

cdr3_aa: CASSLALAVPERYF
cdr3_nt: TGTGCCAGCAGCTTAGCTCTAGCGGTCCCTGAAAGGTATTTT
clone_size: NA
d_call: TRBD2
cdr3_length: 14
v_call: TRBV11-2
j_call: TRBJ2-3

cdr3_aa: CASSFRSFYGYTF
cdr3_nt: TGTGCCAGCAGTTTCCGCAGTTTCTATGGCTACACCTTC
clone_size: NA
d_call: NA
cdr3_length: 13
v_call: TRBV27
j_call: TRBJ1-2

cdr3_aa: CASAPRGLSSYEQYF
cdr3_nt: TGCGCCAGCGCCCCGCGGGGGCTCAGCTCCTACGAGCAGTACTTC
clone_size: NA
d_call: NA
cdr3_length: 15
v_call: TRBV5-1
j_call: TRBJ2-7

cdr3_aa: CASSLYRERETQYF
cdr3_nt: TGTGCCAGCAGTTTATACAGGGAACGGGAGACCCAGTACTTC
clone_size: few
d_call: NA
cdr3_length: 14
v_call: TRBV28
j_call: TRBJ2-5

cdr3_aa: CASSMGPSGTQYF
cdr3_nt: TGTGCCAGTAGTATGGGGCCGTCGGGGACCCAGTACTTC
clone_size: NA
d_call: NA
cdr3_length: 13
v_call: TRBV19
j_call: TRBJ2-5

cdr3_aa: CASSLLPRNTQYF
cdr3_nt: TGTGCCAGCAGCTTGCTCCCCAGAAATACGCAGTATTTT
clone_size: NA
d_call: NA
cdr3_length: 13
v_call: TRBV7-3
j_call: TRBJ2-3

cdr3_aa: CASSLDSSSTDTQYF
cdr3_nt: TGTGCCAGCAGCTTAGACAGTTCTAGCACAGATACGCAGTATTTT
clone_size: NA
d_call: NA
cdr3_length: 15
v_call: TRBV7-9
j_call: TRBJ2-3

cdr3_aa: CASSLHRAGEQYF
cdr3_nt: TGCGCCAGCAGCCTCCACAGGGCCGGGGAGCAGTACTTC
clone_size: NA
d_call: NA
cdr3_length: 13
v_call: TRBV4-3
j_call: TRBJ2-7

cdr3_aa: CASSSTAGTEAFF
cdr3_nt: TGTGCCAGCAGCTCCACCGCCGGGACTGAAGCTTTCTTT
clone_size: NA
d_call: NA
cdr3_length: 13
v_call: TRBV13
j_call: TRBJ1-1

cdr3_aa: CASSLASWGGAGETQYF
cdr3_nt: TGCGCCAGCAGCTTGGCCTCATGGGGGGGGGCCGGGGAGACCCAGTACTTC
clone_size: NA
d_call: NA
cdr3_length: 17
v_call: TRBV5-1
j_call: TRBJ2-5

cdr3_aa: CASSTLGGPSNEQFF
cdr3_nt: TGTGCCAGCAGTACGCTAGGGGGTCCTTCCAATGAGCAGTTCTTC
clone_size: NA
d_call: NA
cdr3_length: 15
v_call: TRBV6-5
j_call: TRBJ2-1

cdr3_aa: CASSVSTGSGYEQYF
cdr3_nt: TGTGCCAGCAGCGTATCGACAGGGAGCGGTTACGAGCAGTACTTC
clone_size: few
d_call: TRBD1
cdr3_length: 15
v_call: TRBV7-2
j_call: TRBJ2-7

cdr3_aa: CASSPGWGRNTIYF
cdr3_nt: TGTGCCAGCAGTCCAGGGTGGGGTCGAAACACCATATATTTT
clone_size: NA
d_call: NA
cdr3_length: 14
v_call: TRBV28
j_call: TRBJ1-3

cdr3_aa: CASSPGGSGWWDTQYF
cdr3_nt: TGCGCCAGCAGCCCGGGAGGGAGTGGTTGGTGGGATACGCAGTATTTT
clone_size: NA
d_call: TRBD2
cdr3_length: 16
v_call: TRBV4-1
j_call: TRBJ2-3

cdr3_aa: CASSLMAGGGDTQYF
cdr3_nt: TGTGCCAGCAGCTTGATGGCGGGGGGTGGAGATACGCAGTATTTT
clone_size: NA
d_call: TRBD2
cdr3_length: 15
v_call: TRBV5-6
j_call: TRBJ2-3

cdr3_aa: CASSPHLGLGGAEAFF
cdr3_nt: TGCGCCAGCAGCCCCCACCTCGGGTTGGGGGGTGCTGAAGCTTTCTTT
clone_size: NA
d_call: NA
cdr3_length: 16
v_call: TRBV5-1
j_call: TRBJ1-1

cdr3_aa: CASSVGGNSNQPQHF
cdr3_nt: TGTGCCAGCAGCGTAGGAGGGAATAGCAATCAGCCCCAGCATTTT
clone_size: NA
d_call: NA
cdr3_length: 15
v_call: TRBV9
j_call: TRBJ1-5

cdr3_aa: CASSLSAGVSPLHF
cdr3_nt: TGTGCCAGCAGTTTATCCGCAGGGGTGTCACCCCTCCACTTT
clone_size: NA
d_call: NA
cdr3_length: 14
v_call: TRBV6-6
j_call: TRBJ1-6

cdr3_aa: CASSQSAPQGRLNQPQHF
cdr3_nt: TGCGCCAGCAGCCAATCGGCGCCACAGGGACGTCTCAATCAGCCCCAGCATTTT
clone_size: few
d_call: NA
cdr3_length: 18
v_call: TRBV4-1
j_call: TRBJ1-5

cdr3_aa: CASSYSTGSGANVLTF
cdr3_nt: TGTGCCAGCAGTTACTCAACGGGGTCTGGGGCCAACGTCCTGACTTTC
clone_size: NA
d_call: NA
cdr3_length: 16
v_call: TRBV6-5
j_call: TRBJ2-6

cdr3_aa: CASSPRSAQGAGETQYF
cdr3_nt: TGTGCCAGCTCACCACGGAGCGCCCAGGGGGCAGGGGAGACCCAGTACTTC
clone_size: NA
d_call: TRBD1
cdr3_length: 17
v_call: TRBV18
j_call: TRBJ2-5

cdr3_aa: CASSLGPLTYNEQFF
cdr3_nt: TGTGCCAGCAGCTTGGGGCCACTAACCTACAATGAGCAGTTCTTC
clone_size: NA
d_call: NA
cdr3_length: 15
v_call: TRBV5-4
j_call: TRBJ2-1

cdr3_aa: CASSSALAGVVNEQFF
cdr3_nt: TGTGCCAGCAGCTCCGCTCTAGCGGGGGTTGTCAATGAGCAGTTCTTC
clone_size: NA
d_call: TRBD2
cdr3_length: 16
v_call: TRBV11-3
j_call: TRBJ2-1

cdr3_aa: CASSLPGTGGETQYF
cdr3_nt: TGTGCCAGCAGCTTACCCGGGACAGGGGGCGAGACCCAGTACTTC
clone_size: NA
d_call: TRBD1
cdr3_length: 15
v_call: TRBV11-2
j_call: TRBJ2-5

cdr3_aa: CASSLSGPNSPPHF
cdr3_nt: TGTGCCAGCAGCTTATCAGGTCCCAATTCACCCCCCCACTTT
clone_size: NA
d_call: NA
cdr3_length: 14
v_call: TRBV7-3
j_call: TRBJ1-6

cdr3_aa: CARSLGVARRSNQPQHF
cdr3_nt: TGTGCCAGAAGCTTAGGTGTTGCCAGGAGGAGCAATCAGCCCCAGCATTTT
clone_size: NA
d_call: NA
cdr3_length: 17
v_call: TRBV7-5
j_call: TRBJ1-5

cdr3_aa: CASSAGGGQPQHF
cdr3_nt: TGCGCCAGCAGTGCCGGGGGGGGTCAGCCCCAGCATTTT
clone_size: NA
d_call: NA
cdr3_length: 13
v_call: TRBV10-2
j_call: TRBJ1-5

cdr3_aa: CASKPTGMNTEAFF
cdr3_nt: TGTGCCAGCAAGCCGACTGGCATGAACACTGAAGCTTTCTTT
clone_size: NA
d_call: NA
cdr3_length: 14
v_call: TRBV6-5
j_call: TRBJ1-1

cdr3_aa: CATLQGYYNEQFF
cdr3_nt: TGTGCCACGCTTCAGGGCTATTACAATGAGCAGTTCTTC
clone_size: NA
d_call: NA
cdr3_length: 13
v_call: TRBV28
j_call: TRBJ2-1

cdr3_aa: CASSQDTRREGYGYTF
cdr3_nt: TGCGCCAGCAGCCAAGATACCCGACGGGAGGGCTATGGCTACACCTTC
clone_size: NA
d_call: NA
cdr3_length: 16
v_call: TRBV4-3
j_call: TRBJ1-2

cdr3_aa: CASSLGQASNQPQHF
cdr3_nt: TGTGCCAGCAGCCTTGGTCAGGCTAGCAATCAGCCCCAGCATTTT
clone_size: NA
d_call: NA
cdr3_length: 15
v_call: TRBV5-8
j_call: TRBJ1-5

cdr3_aa: CATGLLDTYNEQFF
cdr3_nt: TGTGCCACCGGACTTCTCGACACCTACAATGAGCAGTTCTTC
clone_size: NA
d_call: NA
cdr3_length: 14
v_call: TRBV15
j_call: TRBJ2-1

cdr3_aa: CASSLDTNTEAFF
cdr3_nt: TGTGCCAGCAGCTTGGACACGAACACTGAAGCTTTCTTT
clone_size: NA
d_call: NA
cdr3_length: 13
v_call: TRBV11-3
j_call: TRBJ1-1

cdr3_aa: CASSPRGAGTQYF
cdr3_nt: TGTGCCAGCAGCCCCAGGGGGGCCGGGACCCAGTACTTC
clone_size: NA
d_call: NA
cdr3_length: 13
v_call: TRBV7-3
j_call: TRBJ2-5

cdr3_aa: CASSLRLADSYNEQFF
cdr3_nt: TGTGCCAGCAGTCTGAGACTAGCCGACTCCTACAATGAGCAGTTCTTC
clone_size: NA
d_call: TRBD2
cdr3_length: 16
v_call: TRBV11-2
j_call: TRBJ2-1

cdr3_aa: CASITTGNLNPYNSPLHF
cdr3_nt: TGTGCCAGCATTACCACAGGGAACTTGAATCCCTATAATTCACCCCTCCACTTT
clone_size: NA
d_call: NA
cdr3_length: 18
v_call: TRBV28
j_call: TRBJ1-6

cdr3_aa: CASSLAGRHNEQFF
cdr3_nt: TGCGCCAGCAGCTTAGCGGGGAGACACAATGAGCAGTTCTTC
clone_size: NA
d_call: TRBD2
cdr3_length: 14
v_call: TRBV5-1
j_call: TRBJ2-1

cdr3_aa: CASSQPLGGADTQYF
cdr3_nt: TGCGCCAGCAGCCAGCCATTGGGAGGGGCAGATACGCAGTATTTT
clone_size: once
d_call: TRBD2
cdr3_length: 15
v_call: TRBV4-1
j_call: TRBJ2-3

cdr3_aa: CASSSGLLGEQYF
cdr3_nt: TGTGCCAGCAGCTCAGGGCTTTTGGGGGAGCAGTACTTC
clone_size: NA
d_call: NA
cdr3_length: 13
v_call: TRBV7-3
j_call: TRBJ2-7

cdr3_aa: CASSLDPLSYEQYF
cdr3_nt: TGTGCCAGCAGCTTAGATCCCCTCAGCTACGAGCAGTACTTC
clone_size: NA
d_call: NA
cdr3_length: 14
v_call: TRBV11-2
j_call: TRBJ2-7